This T cell receptor beta chain derives from a study of beta chain features in type 1 diabetes. Study-wide results and limits: TCRB CDR3 length was moderately but significantly reduced in all four CD4+ subsets of Type 1 diabetes patients. Insertions were fewer and deletions more numerous at VDJ junctions in type 1 diabetes patients.

Worth noting for this clone: The target antigen is unknown.

Every bit of the isolated RNA underwent reverse transcription, so sequencing read expressed TCRB transcripts. Sequencing used immunoSEQ multiplex PCR; TCRdb keeps in-frame clones, though not all of them. The table includes about 660,000 clones, 11% to 15% detected once. Germline V lookup: CDR1 SGHAT, CDR2 FQNNGV. The CDR3 covers 15 residues. V was cut by 8 bases and J by 4 bases, with 21 bases left in between. The TCR sequence derives from a man younger than 30 with type 1 diabetes. Specimen: naive CD4+ T cells from blood. The chain combines TRBV11-2 with TRBJ2-7, with D perhaps matching TRBD1 or TRBD2 (6 bases each). In DNA, the CDR3 is TGTGCCAGCTCCACTACGGCGGGACATATATACGAGCAGTACTTC. This codes for CASSTTAGHIYEQYF.